This TCR beta chain was recovered during a study of shared clonotypes between healthy human individuals. Roughly 30,000 T cell genomes (roughly 220 ng DNA) went into each sorted-subset replicate. Original data processing: Quality scores were absent from the junction-only immunoSEQ sequences, so filtering differed. This table comes from immunoSEQ multiplex PCR, and its TCRdb copy is limited to in-frame clones, with some not included. The V and J calls and clone size were taken over from that table, and D and trimming were inferred from the DNA. The sample contains about 2.4 million clones, roughly 93% of which appear only once. The V gene end was trimmed by 4 bases and the J gene end by 6 bases; junction bases not matched to a gene: 19. Germline CDR1 is MNHEY and CDR2 is SMNVEV (reference sequence). The CDR3 spans 20 residues. With respect to this clone: Its cognate antigen is unknown.

Study-level findings and limits: Blood alone was sampled, and tissue repertoires likely differ. The sharing of around 5% of naive CD4 clonotypes was seen across a handful of donors.

The TCR originated in a man aged 18 to 30 in good health. Some clones in this sample may be carry-over from other donors' samples. V and J are TRBV27 and TRBJ2-1, with 12 bases identical to TRBD2. The sample was naive CD4+ T cells from PBMCs. Regarding subset: CD45RA+ positively selected. DNA of the CDR3: TGTGCCAGCAGTTACCCAGCTAGCTATCCTAGCGGGAGGGCCGGCAATGAGCAGTTCTTC. It codes for CASSYPASYPSGRAGNEQFF.